Below, 17 T cell receptor beta chains from the same sample are listed, as sequenced in a study of blood T cells in healthy people across ages. Using a J-beta primer mix together with a sample-barcoded 5' primer, a second PCR was run for about 6 to 11 cycles. TCRdb analysed the 5' RACE reads with MiXCR anew, one entry per CDR3 protein. The repertoire includes about 400,000 distinct CDR3 sequences, 50% to 60% of them detected once, and 51% sits in the top ten. Material for sequencing was blood. Receptors originate from a man aged 55 to 70 in good health.

The chain uses TRBV2 and TRBJ1-5; weak D call: TRBD1 (5 bases). The germline V gene encodes CDR1 SNHLY and CDR2 FYNNEI. With 7 bases removed from V and 6 bases from J, the gap between germline ends came to 16 bases. The CDR3 covers 14 residues. This CDR3 is CASTLNQGFQPQHF. The DNA of the CDR3 is TGTGCCAGCACCCTTAACCAGGGTTTTCAGCCCCAGCATTTT.

This chain links TRBV11-1 with TRBJ2-5; the D gene could be TRBD1 or TRBD2 (5 bases each). V dropped 5 bases and J dropped 1 base, with 14 bases sitting between them. The CDR3 runs to 15 residues. Per germline, CDR1 SGHAT and CDR2 FQDESV (reference sequence). Here the CDR3 reads CASSRWTGTQETQYF. In DNA, the CDR3 is TGTGCCAGCAGCCGATGGACCGGGACCCAAGAGACCCAGTACTTC.

The sample holds a few counts of this clonotype. This chain joins TRBV11-2 and TRBJ2-1, with TRBD1 as a possible D gene (5 bases). Germline V gives CDR1 SGHAT, CDR2 FQNNGV. Trimming removed 5 bases at V and 6 bases at J, with 23 bases between. This CDR3 is built from 17 residues. In DNA form, the CDR3 reads TGTGCCAGCAGCCCGAGCCACTTCCTCCGACAGCCCAATGAGCAGTTCTTC. Amino acids: CASSPSHFLRQPNEQFF.

The chain joins TRBV20-1 to TRBJ2-7; possibly TRBD1 for D (5 bases). Germline assignment: CDR1 DFQATT and CDR2 SNEGSKA (reference sequence). V was shortened by 6 bases and J by 6 bases, with 18 bases between the two germline ends. The CDR3 loop spans 13 amino acids. As DNA, the CDR3 is TGCAGTGCCGCCCAGGGCTTCAGGTTCGAGCAGTACTTC. Protein: CSAAQGFRFEQYF.

A few counts support this clonotype. V usage is TRBV3-1 and J usage is TRBJ2-3; D ambiguous. The V end was cut by 3 bases, the J end by 6 bases, with 10 bases between. Looked up from germline, CDR1 is LGHDT and CDR2 is YNNKEL (reference sequence). CDR3 size: 13 residues. CDR3 sequence (DNA): TGTGCCAGCAGCCAGGCTCTAGGGGATACGCAGTATTTT. Translating gives CASSQALGDTQYF.

This clonotype was seen a few times. This chain connects TRBV12-3 or TRBV12-4 to TRBJ2-5, with D possibly matching TRBD1 (6 bases). The CDR3 is made up of 13 amino acids. With 6 bases removed from V and 7 bases from J, the gap between germline ends came to 15 bases. The CDR3 is CASSLTGGGTQYF. CDR3 sequence (DNA): TGTGCCAGCAGCCTGACAGGAGGTGGGACCCAGTACTTC.

The chain links TRBV12-3 or TRBV12-4 to TRBJ2-1, with 7 bases lining up with TRBD2. The J segment lost 3 bases and the V segment lost 10 bases, leaving 6 bases of the junction unmatched. The CDR3 totals 13 residues. DNA for the CDR3: TGTGCCACCAACCGGGGGGTCTACAATGAGCAGTTCTTC. It specifies CATNRGVYNEQFF.

The rearrangement links TRBV3-1 to TRBJ2-6, with D perhaps matching TRBD1 (6 bases). CDR3 length equals 16 residues. V lost 1 base and J 0 bases, leaving 7 bases between the germline ends. Germline V gives CDR1 LGHDT, CDR2 YNNKEL (reference sequence). The CDR3: CASSQAGDSGANVLTF. In DNA, the CDR3 is TGTGCCAGCAGCCAAGCAGGGGACTCTGGGGCCAACGTCCTGACTTTC. Variable domain in full (rest from reference TRBV3-1 and TRBJ2-6): DTAVSQTPKYLVTQMGNDKSIKCEQNLGHDTMYWYKQDSKKFLKIMFSYNNKELIINETVPNRFSPKSPDKAHLNLHINSLELGDSAVYFCASSQAGDSGANVLTFGAGSRLTVL.

The rearrangement uses TRBV12-3 or TRBV12-4 and TRBJ2-7; D not certain. The CDR3 extends over 15 amino acids. With 6 bases removed from V and 0 bases from J, the gap between germline ends came to 15 bases. This chain's CDR3 is CASRPGRLNSYEQYF. Here the CDR3 DNA reads TGTGCCAGCAGACCCGGACGGCTCAACTCCTACGAGCAGTACTTC.

This clonotype was counted once. This rearrangement joins TRBV20-1 to TRBJ2-7; weak D call: TRBD1 (6 bases). V was clipped by 3 bases and J by 3 bases, with 15 bases between them. This CDR3 spans 14 amino acids. CDR1 DFQATT and CDR2 SNEGSKA come from the germline V gene (reference sequence). The CDR3 DNA sequence: TGCAGTGCTAGGGGTGGGGGCTCCAACTACGAGCAGTACTTC. As protein: CSARGGGSNYEQYF.

The sample holds a few counts of this clonotype. The chain couples TRBV20-1 to TRBJ1-5; D gene ambiguous. CDR1 and CDR2 (germline): DFQATT, SNEGSKA (reference sequence). V was trimmed by 7 bases and J by 6 bases, leaving 7 bases between them. There are 10 residues in the CDR3. CDR3 in amino acids: CSVGAQPQHF. The CDR3, as DNA: TGCAGTGTTGGAGCTCAGCCCCAGCATTTT.

The genes are TRBV12-3 or TRBV12-4 and TRBJ1-5; maybe TRBD1 (5 bases). CDR3 length: 16 residues. V was pared by 3 bases and J by 7 bases, with 19 bases between. This chain's CDR3 is CASSFLPGTPPQPQHF. The CDR3 DNA sequence: TGTGCCAGCAGTTTTCTACCCGGGACCCCACCCCAGCCCCAGCATTTT.

This clonotype was found many times. The chain recombines TRBV6-6 with TRBJ2-5; the D call may be TRBD1 or TRBD2 (5 bases each). This CDR3 is built from 12 residues. Germline CDR1 and CDR2: MNHNY and SVGAGI (reference sequence). Trimming left V 2 bases short and J 11 bases short, with 12 bases between. The CDR3 nucleotides read TGTGCCAGCAGTTACCCGAATGAGGGGCAGTACTTC. As protein: CASSYPNEGQYF.

The chain combines TRBV6-6 with TRBJ2-3; no reliable D call. CDR1 is MNHNY, CDR2 SVGAGI, per germline (reference sequence). Trimming removed 6 bases from V and 5 bases from J, with 9 bases in between. This CDR3 has 12 amino acids. The DNA of the CDR3 is TGTGCCAGCAGCGTAACAGAAGATACGCAGTATTTT. Protein sequence: CASSVTEDTQYF.

V gene TRBV29-1 combines with J gene TRBJ2-3; 11 nucleotides align to TRBD2. V trimming: 0 bases; J trimming: 5 bases; junction bases outside the gene matches: 7. Germline V CDR1 and CDR2: SQVTM, ANQGSEA. The CDR3 covers 16 residues. CDR3 coding DNA: TGCAGCGTTGAAGATGGACTAGCGGGCCGCATAGATACGCAGTATTTT. This codes for CSVEDGLAGRIDTQYF.

Turning to this clonotype: The junction and the germline gene differ at one end; a read error may be behind it. The chain joins TRBV20-1 to TRBJ1-2, with TRBD1 identical over 8 bases. Germline-derived CDR1 and CDR2 are DFQATT and SNEGSKA (reference sequence). This CDR3 is 14 amino acids long. CDR3 nucleotides: TGCAGTGCTCGAGACAGGGGTTGGGACTATGGCTACACCTTC. Protein product: CSARDRGWDYGYTF.

Many counts were recorded for this clonotype. The V call is TRBV6-5, the J call TRBJ1-2, with TRBD1 matching 8 bases. With V trimmed by 5 bases and J by 1 base, 6 bases remained unmatched. The CDR3 runs 15 residues. Germline V CDR1 and CDR2: MNHEY, SVGAGI. The CDR3 reads CASSPGTGHNYGYTF. The CDR3 DNA reads as TGTGCCAGCAGTCCCGGGACAGGACATAACTATGGCTACACCTTC.